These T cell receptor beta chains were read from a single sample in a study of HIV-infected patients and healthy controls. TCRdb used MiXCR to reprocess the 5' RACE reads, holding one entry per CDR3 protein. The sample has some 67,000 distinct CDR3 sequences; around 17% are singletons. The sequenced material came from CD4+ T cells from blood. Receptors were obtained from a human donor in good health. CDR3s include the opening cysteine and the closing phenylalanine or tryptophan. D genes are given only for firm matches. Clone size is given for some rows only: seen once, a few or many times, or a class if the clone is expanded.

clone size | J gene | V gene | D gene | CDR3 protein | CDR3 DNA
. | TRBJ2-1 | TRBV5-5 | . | CASSLEYTGGTVTAYNEQFF | TGTGCCAGCAGCTTGGAGTATACGGGGGGCACTGTTACAGCTTACAATGAGCAGTTCTTC
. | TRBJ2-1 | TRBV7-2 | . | CASSSEAGTLRF | TGTGCCAGCAGTTCGGAGGCAGGTACCCTTCGCTTC
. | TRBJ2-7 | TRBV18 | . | CASSPRGRLDEQYF | TGTGCCAGCTCACCACGAGGCAGGTTGGACGAGCAGTACTTC
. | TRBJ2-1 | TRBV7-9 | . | CAAGSYNEQFF | TGTGCTGCGGGGTCCTACAATGAGCAGTTCTTC
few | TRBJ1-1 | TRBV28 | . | CASSLRKMIVGGRNTEAFF | TGTGCCAGCAGTTTAAGGAAAATGATTGTCGGGGGGCGAAACACTGAAGCTTTCTTT
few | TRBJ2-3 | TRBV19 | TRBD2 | CASSTRTVAGDTQYF | TGTGCCAGTAGTACCAGGACGGTAGCGGGAGATACGCAGTATTTT
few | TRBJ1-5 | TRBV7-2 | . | CASSPGMVTGNQPQHF | TGTGCCAGCAGCCCCGGAATGGTCACAGGGAATCAGCCCCAGCATTTT
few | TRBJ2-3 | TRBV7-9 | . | CASSLVDSTDTQYF | TGTGCCAGCAGCTTAGTAGACAGCACAGATACGCAGTATTTT
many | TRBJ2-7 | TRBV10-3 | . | CAIAGRSETGEQYF | TGTGCCATAGCCGGACGGAGTGAGACGGGGGAGCAGTACTTC
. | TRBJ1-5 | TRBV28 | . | CASSLFMQFPQNQPQHF | TGTGCCAGCAGTTTATTTATGCAGTTCCCACAAAATCAGCCCCAGCATTTT
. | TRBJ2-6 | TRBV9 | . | CASSARGHSRGANVLTF | TGTGCCAGCAGCGCCCGTGGTCACAGCCGTGGGGCCAACGTCCTGACTTTC
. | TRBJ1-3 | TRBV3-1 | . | CASSQGGSGNTIYF | TGTGCCAGCAGCCAAGGAGGCTCTGGAAACACCATATATTTT
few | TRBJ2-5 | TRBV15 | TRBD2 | CATSREIGVAGGRRKTQYF | TGTGCCACCAGCAGAGAGATCGGTGTTGCGGGCGGGAGAAGGAAGACCCAGTACTTC
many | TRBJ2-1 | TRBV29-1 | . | CSVHTGSNEQFF | TGCAGCGTTCACACAGGGTCCAATGAGCAGTTCTTC
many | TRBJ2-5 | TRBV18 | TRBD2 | CASSPPSGGRGETQYF | TGTGCCAGCTCTCCACCTTCTGGCGGGAGGGGCGAGACCCAGTACTTC
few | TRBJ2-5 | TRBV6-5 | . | CASGATQETQYF | TGTGCCAGCGGAGCTACTCAAGAGACCCAGTACTTC
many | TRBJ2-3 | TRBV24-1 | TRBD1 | CATSARTGGRVDTQYF | TGTGCCACCAGTGCCAGGACAGGAGGCCGTGTAGATACGCAGTATTTT
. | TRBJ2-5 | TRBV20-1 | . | CSARDRGNRDFGETQYF | TGCAGTGCTAGAGATCGGGGGAACAGGGATTTTGGAGAGACCCAGTACTTC
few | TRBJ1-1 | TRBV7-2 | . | CASSLIRFTEAFF | TGTGCCAGCAGCTTAATCCGGTTCACTGAAGCTTTCTTT
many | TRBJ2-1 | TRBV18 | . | CASSQTYGKILDNEQFF | TGTGCCAGCTCCCAAACGTATGGAAAAATACTTGACAATGAGCAGTTCTTC
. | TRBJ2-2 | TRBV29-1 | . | CSVEDWKGSGELFF | TGCAGCGTTGAAGATTGGAAAGGCTCCGGGGAGCTGTTTTTT
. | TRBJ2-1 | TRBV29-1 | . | CSASTTIYNEQFF | TGCAGCGCCTCGACTACCATATACAATGAGCAGTTCTTC